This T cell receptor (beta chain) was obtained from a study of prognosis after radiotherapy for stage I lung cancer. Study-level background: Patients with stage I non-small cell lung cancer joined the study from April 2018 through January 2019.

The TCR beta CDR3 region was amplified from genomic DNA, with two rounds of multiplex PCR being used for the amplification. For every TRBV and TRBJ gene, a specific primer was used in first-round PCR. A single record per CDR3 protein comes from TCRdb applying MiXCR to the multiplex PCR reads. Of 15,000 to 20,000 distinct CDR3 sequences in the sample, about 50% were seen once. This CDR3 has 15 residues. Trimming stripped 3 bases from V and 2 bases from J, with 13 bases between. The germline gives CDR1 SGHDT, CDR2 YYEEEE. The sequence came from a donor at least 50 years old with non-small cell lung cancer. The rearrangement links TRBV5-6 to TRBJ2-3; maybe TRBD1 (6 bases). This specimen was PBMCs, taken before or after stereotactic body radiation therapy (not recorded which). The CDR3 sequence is CASSWDTGSTDTQYF. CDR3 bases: TGTGCCAGCAGCTGGGACACAGGATCCACAGATACGCAGTATTTT. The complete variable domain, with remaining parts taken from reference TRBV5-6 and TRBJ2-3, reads DAGVTQSPTHLIKTRGQQVTLRCSPKSGHDTVSWYQQALGQGPQFIFQYYEEEERQRGNFPDRFSGHQFPNYSSELNVNALLLGDSALYLCASSWDTGSTDTQYFGPGTRLTVL.